The T cell receptor beta chain under discussion was sequenced for a study of T cell responses to AZD1222 COVID-19 vaccine. Overall study findings and caveats: White British donors predominated, females outnumbered males, and clonal diversity was possibly underestimated. Among AZD1222 vaccinees, only six or seven were seropositive at baseline. Repertoires were collected only later (after the peak T cell response had occurred).

About this clone itself: No antigen is known for it.

Some clones are missing from TCRdb's copy, which holds only in-frame ones; the method was immunoSEQ multiplex PCR. Of around 200,000 clones detected, around 93% appear once; the ten largest clones hold around 0.93%. V was clipped by 6 bases and J by 0 bases, with 12 bases between them. This CDR3 is built from 15 residues. Looked up from germline, CDR1 is SNHLY and CDR2 is FYNNEI. This TCR derives from an adult who received the MenACWY meningococcal vaccine as a control. This specimen consisted of peripheral blood, obtained 28 days after the second dose of the MenACWY control vaccine. The chain recombines TRBV2 with TRBJ1-5, with D possibly matching TRBD1 (6 bases). The CDR3 is CASRQDSTSNQPQHF. For the CDR3, the DNA is TGTGCCAGCAGACAGGACAGTACTAGCAATCAGCCCCAGCATTTT.